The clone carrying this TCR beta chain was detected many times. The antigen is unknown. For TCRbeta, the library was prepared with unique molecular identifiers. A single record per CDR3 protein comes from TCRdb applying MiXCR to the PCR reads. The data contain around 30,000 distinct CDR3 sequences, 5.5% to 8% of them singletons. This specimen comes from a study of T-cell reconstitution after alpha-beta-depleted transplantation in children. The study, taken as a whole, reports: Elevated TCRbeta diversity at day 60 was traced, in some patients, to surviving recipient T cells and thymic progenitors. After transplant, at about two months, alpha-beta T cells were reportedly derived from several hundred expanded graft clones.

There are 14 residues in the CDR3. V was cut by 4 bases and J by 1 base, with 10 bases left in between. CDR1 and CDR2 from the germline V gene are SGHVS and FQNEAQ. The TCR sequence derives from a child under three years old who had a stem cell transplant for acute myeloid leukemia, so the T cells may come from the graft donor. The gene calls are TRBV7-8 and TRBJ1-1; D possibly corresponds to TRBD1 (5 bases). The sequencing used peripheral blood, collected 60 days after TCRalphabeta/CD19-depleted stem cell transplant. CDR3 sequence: CASSSGRKNTEAFF. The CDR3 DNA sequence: TGTGCCAGCAGCTCGGGACGGAAGAACACTGAAGCTTTCTTT.